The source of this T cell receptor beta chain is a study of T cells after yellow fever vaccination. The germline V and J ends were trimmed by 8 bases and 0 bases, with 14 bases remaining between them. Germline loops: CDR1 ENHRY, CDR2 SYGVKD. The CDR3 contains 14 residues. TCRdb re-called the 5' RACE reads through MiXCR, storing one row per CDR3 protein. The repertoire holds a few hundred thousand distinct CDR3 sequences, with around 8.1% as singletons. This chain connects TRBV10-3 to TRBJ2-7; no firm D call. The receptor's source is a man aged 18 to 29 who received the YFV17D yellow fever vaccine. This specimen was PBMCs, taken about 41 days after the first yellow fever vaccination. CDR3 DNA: TGTGCCATCCGGCCTTCGTCAAGCTCCTACGAGCAGTACGTC. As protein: CAIRPSSSSYEQYV.